This T cell receptor beta chain was observed in a study of T-cell memory formation after mild COVID-19 (dated by TCRdb to the early 2020s). General notes on the study: TCR sequence clusters from the two donors were found to be largely donor specific. T-cell clones expanding and contracting after mild COVID-19 in a couple of donors were tracked by longitudinal TCRalpha and TCRbeta repertoire sequencing. Two young, previously healthy adult volunteers, one female and one male, were included in the cohort. Broad study findings and their caveats: Contracting CD4+ clones turned up mainly in the CM and EM memory subsets, whereas EMRA was where CD8+ clones were enriched. The study included only a couple of mild cases, and larger cohorts that include severe cases with pre-infection samples were judged to be necessary. Some responding clones were detected in pre-infection memory, suggesting pre-existing cross-reactive memory T cells joined the SARS-CoV-2 response. The second-wave clones that peaked on day 37 were not confirmed to be SARS-CoV-2 specific. Balanced CD4/CD8 phenotypes were observed for clones contracting from day 15 to 85, whereas a bias towards CD4+ was observed for a second wave of clones expanding from day 15 to 37.

PBMCs were isolated by Ficoll-Paque density gradient centrifugation. CDR1 and CDR2 were assigned from the germline V gene as LGHNA and YSLEER. The germline V and J ends show losses of 3 bases and 7 bases respectively, and no gene match explains 16 bases of the junction. The cysteine opens and the phenylalanine closes a CDR3 of 19 amino acids. Only the CDR3 part of the read is kept: 57 bases, read in frame from the first base. Sequencing was carried out with an Illumina NovaSeq 6000. TCRalpha and TCRbeta cDNA libraries were built by 5'RACE with constant-segment primers, adding sample barcodes and unique molecular identifiers. Trizol reagent was used to extract RNA from every sample. Amplification of the libraries took two PCR steps, and the second step added a second sample barcode plus Illumina TruSeq adapters. Libraries were sequenced on an Illumina NovaSeq with 2 x 150 bp paired-end reads. The paper's processing steps were these. The reads were demultiplexed and collapsed into UMI-guided consensus sequences using migec v1.2.7. Using mixcr v2.1.11, UMI consensuses were aligned to TRA and TRB V and J templates and then assembled into clonotypes. Expanded or contracted clonotypes were those called significant by both edgeR and NoisET, with noise models trained on biological replicates. For edgeR calls, a false discovery rate-adjusted p below 0.01 and a log2 fold-change threshold of 1 were applied. As an exploratory analysis of dynamics, max-normalized trajectories of the 1000 most abundant clonotypes were examined by PCA with hierarchical clustering. The CD4 or CD8 phenotype of responding clones was assigned using the separately sequenced CD4+ and CD8+ repertoires. The raw public data were reprocessed by TCRdb itself: fastp quality trimming at Q25, MiXCR clonotype calling, in-frame beta chains only. For every CDR3 protein sequence, its rows merge into one entry that carries the most common genes and DNA. None of the V and J calls come from the authors' own analysis; TCRdb made them. The table for this sample lists roughly 120,000 distinct CDR3 sequences; about 24% of them were counted only once. Approximately 40% of the sample comes from the top ten.

Turning to this clonotype: No cognate antigen has been identified for it. No qualities accompany the bases; no much larger clone lies one base away.

Sequenced sample: PBMCs or a T cell subset sorted from them (not recorded which). The receptor was isolated from a man aged 18 to 29 who had mild COVID-19 (a few samples of this study predate the infection). The sample titles of this study are shuffled in the database, so cell type and time point are left out; the donor was told from shared clones. Here the chain combines TRBV4-3 and TRBJ2-1; the central 12 bases match TRBD2. The DNA sequence reads TGCGCCAGCAGCCAGAGTACTAGGACTAGCGGGGACACACGGAATGAGCAGTTCTTC. It translates as CASSQSTRTSGDTRNEQFF.